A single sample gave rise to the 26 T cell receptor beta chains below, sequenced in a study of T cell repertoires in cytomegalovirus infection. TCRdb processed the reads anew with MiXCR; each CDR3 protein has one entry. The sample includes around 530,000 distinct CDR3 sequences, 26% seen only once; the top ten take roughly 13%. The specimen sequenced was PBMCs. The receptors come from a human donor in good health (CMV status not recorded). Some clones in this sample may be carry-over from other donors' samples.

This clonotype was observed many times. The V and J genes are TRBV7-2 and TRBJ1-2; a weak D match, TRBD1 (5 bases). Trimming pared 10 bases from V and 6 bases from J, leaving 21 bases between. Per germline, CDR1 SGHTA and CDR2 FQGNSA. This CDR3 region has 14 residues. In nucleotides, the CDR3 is TGTGCCACCAGGGCTGGGGGAAAATTTAATGGCTACACCTTC. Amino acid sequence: CATRAGGKFNGYTF.

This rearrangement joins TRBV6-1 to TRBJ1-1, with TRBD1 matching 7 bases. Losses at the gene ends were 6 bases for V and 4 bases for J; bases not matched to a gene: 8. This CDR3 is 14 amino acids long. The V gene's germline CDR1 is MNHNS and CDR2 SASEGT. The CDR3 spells CASSRTGLGTEAFF. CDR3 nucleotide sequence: TGTGCCAGCAGCAGGACAGGTCTGGGCACTGAAGCTTTCTTT.

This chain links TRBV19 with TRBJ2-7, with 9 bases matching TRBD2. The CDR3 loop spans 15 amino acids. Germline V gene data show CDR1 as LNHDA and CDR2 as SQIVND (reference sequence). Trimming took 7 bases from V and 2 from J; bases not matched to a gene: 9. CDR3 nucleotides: TGTGCCAGTATCTCCGAGACTAGCGGACCCTACGAGCAGTACGTC. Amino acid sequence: CASISETSGPYEQYV.

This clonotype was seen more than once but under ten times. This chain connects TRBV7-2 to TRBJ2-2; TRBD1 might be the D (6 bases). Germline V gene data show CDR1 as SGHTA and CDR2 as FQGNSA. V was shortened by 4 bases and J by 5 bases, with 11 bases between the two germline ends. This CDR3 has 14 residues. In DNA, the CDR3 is TGTGCCAGCAGCTATCGCAGGGGAACCGGGGAGCTGTTTTTT. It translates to CASSYRRGTGELFF. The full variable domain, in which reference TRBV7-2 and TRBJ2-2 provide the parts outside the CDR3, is GAGVSQSPSNKVTEKGKDVELRCDPISGHTALYWYRQSLGQGLEFLIYFQGNSAPDKSGLPSDRFSAERTGGSVSTLTIQRTQQEDSAVYLCASSYRRGTGELFFGEGSRLTVL.

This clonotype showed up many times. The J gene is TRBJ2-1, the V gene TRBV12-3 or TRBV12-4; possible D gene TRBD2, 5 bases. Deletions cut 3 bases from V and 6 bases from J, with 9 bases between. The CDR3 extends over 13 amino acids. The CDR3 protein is CASSFLTSNEQFF. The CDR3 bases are TGTGCCAGCAGTTTCCTTACTAGCAATGAGCAGTTCTTC.

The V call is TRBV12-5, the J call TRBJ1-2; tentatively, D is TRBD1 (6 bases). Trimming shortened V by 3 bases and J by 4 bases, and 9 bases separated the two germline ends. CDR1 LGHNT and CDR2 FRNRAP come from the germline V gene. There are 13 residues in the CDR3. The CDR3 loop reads CASGLGGSYGYTF. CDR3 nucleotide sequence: TGTGCTAGTGGTTTAGGGGGGTCCTATGGCTACACCTTC.

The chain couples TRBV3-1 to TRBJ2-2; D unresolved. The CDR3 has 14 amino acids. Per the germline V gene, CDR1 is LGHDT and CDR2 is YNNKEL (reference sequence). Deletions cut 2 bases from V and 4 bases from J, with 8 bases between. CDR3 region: CASSQIPPTGELFF. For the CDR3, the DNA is TGTGCCAGCAGCCAAATCCCCCCCACCGGGGAGCTGTTTTTT.

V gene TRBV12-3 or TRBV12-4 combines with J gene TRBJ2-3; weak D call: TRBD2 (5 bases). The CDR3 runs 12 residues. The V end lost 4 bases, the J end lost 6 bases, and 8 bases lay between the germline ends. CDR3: CASSWLADTQYF. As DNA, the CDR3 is TGTGCCAGCAGTTGGCTAGCTGATACGCAGTATTTT.

The CDR3 is CSVNIQGSGTQYF. For the CDR3, the DNA is TGCAGCGTGAACATTCAGGGGTCGGGGACCCAGTACTTC. This sequence joins TRBV29-1 and TRBJ2-5; D possibly corresponds to TRBD1 (6 bases). Trimming removed 6 bases at V and 7 bases at J, with 18 bases between. The V gene's germline CDR1 is SQVTM and CDR2 ANQGSEA. The CDR3 runs to 13 residues.

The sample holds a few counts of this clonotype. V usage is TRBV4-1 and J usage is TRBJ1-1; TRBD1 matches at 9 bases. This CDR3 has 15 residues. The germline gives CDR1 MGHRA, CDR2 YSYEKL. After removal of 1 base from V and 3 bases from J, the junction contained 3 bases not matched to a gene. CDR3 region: CASSQADRGYTEAFF. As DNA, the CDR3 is TGCGCCAGCAGCCAAGCGGACAGGGGTTACACTGAAGCTTTCTTT.

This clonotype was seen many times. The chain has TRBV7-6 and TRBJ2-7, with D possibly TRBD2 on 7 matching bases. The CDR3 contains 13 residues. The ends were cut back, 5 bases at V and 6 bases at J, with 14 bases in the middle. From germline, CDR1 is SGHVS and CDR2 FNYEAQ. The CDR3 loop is CASSGGGGSEQYF. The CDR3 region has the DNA TGTGCCAGCAGCGGTGGGGGGGGCAGCGAGCAGTACTTC.

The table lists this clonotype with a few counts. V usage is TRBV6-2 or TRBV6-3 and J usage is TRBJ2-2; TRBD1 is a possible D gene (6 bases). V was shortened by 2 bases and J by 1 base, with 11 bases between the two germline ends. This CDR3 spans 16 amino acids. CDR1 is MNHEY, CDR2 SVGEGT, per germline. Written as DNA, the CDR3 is TGTGCCAGCAGTTACCCTAAGGGACAGAACACCGGGGAGCTGTTTTTT. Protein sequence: CASSYPKGQNTGELFF.

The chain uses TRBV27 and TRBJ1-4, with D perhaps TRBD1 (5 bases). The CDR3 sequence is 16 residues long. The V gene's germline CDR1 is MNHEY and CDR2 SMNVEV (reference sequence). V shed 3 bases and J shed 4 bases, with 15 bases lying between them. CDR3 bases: TGTGCCAGCAGTTTCCTTGACAGCACCAGTAATGAAAAACTGTTTTTT. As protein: CASSFLDSTSNEKLFF.

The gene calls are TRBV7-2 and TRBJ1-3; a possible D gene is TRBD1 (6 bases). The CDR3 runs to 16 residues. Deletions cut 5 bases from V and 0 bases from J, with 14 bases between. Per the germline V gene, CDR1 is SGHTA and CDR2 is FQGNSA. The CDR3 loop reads CASSAVDRHSGNTIYF. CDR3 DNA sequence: TGTGCCAGCAGCGCCGTGGACAGACACTCTGGAAACACCATATATTTT.

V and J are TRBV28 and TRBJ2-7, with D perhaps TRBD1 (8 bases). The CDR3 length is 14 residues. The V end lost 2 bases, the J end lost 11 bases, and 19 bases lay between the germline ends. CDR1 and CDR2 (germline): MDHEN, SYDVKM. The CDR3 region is CASSLPGGQEAEYF. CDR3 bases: TGTGCCAGCAGTTTACCGGGGGGACAGGAGGCCGAGTACTTC.

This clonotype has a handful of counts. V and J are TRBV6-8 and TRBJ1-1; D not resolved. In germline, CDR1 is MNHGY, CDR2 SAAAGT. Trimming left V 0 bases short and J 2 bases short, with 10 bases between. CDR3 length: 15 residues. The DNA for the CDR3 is TGTGCCAGCAGTTACTCATTTGAGGGAAACACTGAAGCTTTCTTT. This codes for CASSYSFEGNTEAFF.

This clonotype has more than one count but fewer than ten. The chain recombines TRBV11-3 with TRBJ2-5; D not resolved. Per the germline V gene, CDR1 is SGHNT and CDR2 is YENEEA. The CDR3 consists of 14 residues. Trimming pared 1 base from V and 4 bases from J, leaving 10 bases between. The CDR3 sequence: CASSLVSSTETQYF. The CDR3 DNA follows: TGTGCCAGCAGCTTAGTCAGCTCCACAGAGACCCAGTACTTC.

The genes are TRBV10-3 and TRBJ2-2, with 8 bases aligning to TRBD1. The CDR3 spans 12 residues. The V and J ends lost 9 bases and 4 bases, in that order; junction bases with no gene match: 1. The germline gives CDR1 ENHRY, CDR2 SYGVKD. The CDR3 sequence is CAMGQATGELFF. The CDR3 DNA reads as TGTGCCATGGGACAGGCCACCGGGGAGCTGTTTTTT.

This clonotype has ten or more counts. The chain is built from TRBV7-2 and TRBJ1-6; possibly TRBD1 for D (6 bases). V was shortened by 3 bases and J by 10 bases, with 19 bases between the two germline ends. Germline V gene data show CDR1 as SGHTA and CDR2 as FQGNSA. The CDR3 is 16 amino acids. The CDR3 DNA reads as TGTGCCAGCAGCTTCCTGACAGGTTGGGAGAAGTCACCCCTCCACTTT. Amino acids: CASSFLTGWEKSPLHF.

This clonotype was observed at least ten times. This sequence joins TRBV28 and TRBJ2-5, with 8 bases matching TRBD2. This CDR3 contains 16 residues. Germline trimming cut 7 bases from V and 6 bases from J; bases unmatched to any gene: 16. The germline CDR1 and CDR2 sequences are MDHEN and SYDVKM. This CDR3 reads CASTFGPGLEAKTQYF. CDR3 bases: TGTGCCAGCACCTTTGGACCGGGACTAGAGGCTAAGACCCAGTACTTC.

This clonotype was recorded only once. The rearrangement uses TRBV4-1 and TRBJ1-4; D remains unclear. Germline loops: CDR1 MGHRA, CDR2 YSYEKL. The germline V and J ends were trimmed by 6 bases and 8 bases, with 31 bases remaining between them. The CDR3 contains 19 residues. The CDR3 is CASRTRSPRSRQRTEKLFF. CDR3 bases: TGCGCCAGCAGAACAAGATCCCCAAGGTCCCGACAAAGGACCGAAAAACTGTTTTTT.

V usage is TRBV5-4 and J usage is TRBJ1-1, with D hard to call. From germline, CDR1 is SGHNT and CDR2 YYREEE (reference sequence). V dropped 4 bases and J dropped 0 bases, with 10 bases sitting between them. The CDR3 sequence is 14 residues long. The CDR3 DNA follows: TGTGCCAGCAGCGTTGAACCGATGAACACTGAAGCTTTCTTT. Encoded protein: CASSVEPMNTEAFF.

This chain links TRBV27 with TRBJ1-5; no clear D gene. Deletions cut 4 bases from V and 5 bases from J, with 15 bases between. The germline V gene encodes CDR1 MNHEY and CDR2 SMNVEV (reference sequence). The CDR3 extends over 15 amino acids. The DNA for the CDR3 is TGTGCCAGCAGTTCCGACCCTCTATCCGATCAGCCCCAGCATTTT. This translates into CASSSDPLSDQPQHF.

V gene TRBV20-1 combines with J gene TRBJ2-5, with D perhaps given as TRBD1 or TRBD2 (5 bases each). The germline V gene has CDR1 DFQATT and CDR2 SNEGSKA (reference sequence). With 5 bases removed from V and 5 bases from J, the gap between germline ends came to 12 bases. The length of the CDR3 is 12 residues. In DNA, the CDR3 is TGCAGTGCTTTACGAGAGGGGGAGACCCAGTACTTC. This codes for CSALREGETQYF.

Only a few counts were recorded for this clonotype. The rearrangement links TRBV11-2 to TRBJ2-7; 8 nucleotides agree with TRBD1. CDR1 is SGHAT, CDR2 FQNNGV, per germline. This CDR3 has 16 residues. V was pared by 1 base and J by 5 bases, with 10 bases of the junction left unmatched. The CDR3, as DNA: TGTGCCAGCAGCTTAGGACGGTCAGGGGGCATCCACGAGCAGTACTTC. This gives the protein CASSLGRSGGIHEQYF.

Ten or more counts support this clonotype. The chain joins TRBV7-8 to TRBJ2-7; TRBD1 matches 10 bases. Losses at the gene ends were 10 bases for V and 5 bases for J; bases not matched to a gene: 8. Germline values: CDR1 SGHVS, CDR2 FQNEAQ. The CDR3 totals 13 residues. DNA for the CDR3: TGTGCCACCCGGGACAGGGGTCACAACGAGCAGTACTTC. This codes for CATRDRGHNEQYF.